The 22 T cell receptor beta chains given below trace back to one sample, sequenced in a study of blood T cell repertoires in COVID-19. Sequenced by immunoSEQ multiplex PCR; TCRdb stores in-frame clones only, minus some. The data show 350,000 to 450,000 clones, with approximately 89% seen just once and around 0.94% held by the top ten. The sequencing input was PBMCs or T cells enriched from blood (not recorded which). The receptors derive from a woman aged 40 to 55 who had been exposed to COVID-19.

The chain couples TRBV2 to TRBJ2-5, with 7 bases matching TRBD2. Germline V lookup: CDR1 SNHLY, CDR2 FYNNEI. V lost 0 bases, J lost 4 bases, and 8 bases stayed unmatched. CDR3 length equals 16 residues. The CDR3 DNA is TGTGCCAGCAGTGAAGCAGTACCCAGCGGGGTAGAGACCCAGTACTTC. This gives the protein CASSEAVPSGVETQYF. The whole variable domain, filled in from reference TRBV2 and TRBJ2-5, reads EPEVTQTPSHQVTQMGQEVILRCVPISNHLYFYWYRQILGQKVEFLVSFYNNEISEKSEIFDDQFSVERPDGSNFTLKIRSTKLEDSAMYFCASSEAVPSGVETQYFGPGTRLLVL.

V gene TRBV5-1 combines with J gene TRBJ1-1, with 10 bases fitting TRBD1. The V segment lost 4 bases and the J segment 1 base; nucleotides outside the gene matches: 4. The germline CDR1 and CDR2 sequences are SGHRS and YFSETQ. This CDR3 spans 15 amino acids. The CDR3 spells CASSTDRGKNTEAFF. CDR3 nucleotides: TGCGCCAGCAGCACGGACAGGGGGAAGAACACTGAAGCTTTCTTT.

The V and J genes are TRBV27 and TRBJ1-2, with 10 bases that match TRBD1. The CDR3 runs to 15 residues. Germline CDR1 and CDR2: MNHEY and SMNVEV (reference sequence). J lost 4 bases, V lost 2 bases, and 4 bases had no gene match. The CDR3 is CASSLGTGVSYGYTF. In DNA form, the CDR3 reads TGTGCCAGCAGTTTAGGGACAGGGGTTTCCTATGGCTACACCTTC.

V gene TRBV20-1 combines with J gene TRBJ1-1, with no clear D. The germline gives CDR1 DFQATT, CDR2 SNEGSKA (reference sequence). The CDR3 contains 11 residues. The CDR3 reads CSTWPNTEAFF. The CDR3 nucleotides read TGCAGCACATGGCCGAACACTGAAGCTTTCTTT.

The chain is built from TRBV11-3 and TRBJ2-5; TRBD2 aligns across 12 bases. V lost 3 bases and J lost 5; bases outside the gene matches: 4. This CDR3 spans 15 amino acids. The germline V gene encodes CDR1 SGHNT and CDR2 YENEEA. The chain's CDR3 is CASSFPSGRAETQYF. CDR3 sequence (DNA): TGTGCCAGCAGCTTCCCTAGCGGGAGGGCGGAGACCCAGTACTTC. The full variable domain, in which reference TRBV11-3 and TRBJ2-5 provide the parts outside the CDR3, is EAGVVQSPRYKIIEKKQPVAFWCNPISGHNTLYWYLQNLGQGPELLIRYENEEAVDDSQLPKDRFSAERLKGVDSTLKIQPAELGDSAVYLCASSFPSGRAETQYFGPGTRLLVL.

The chain carries TRBV10-3 and TRBJ2-5; D perhaps matches TRBD2 (5 bases). The V gene's germline CDR1 is ENHRY and CDR2 SYGVKD. The CDR3 totals 12 residues. V lost 2 bases and J lost 5, with 6 bases in between. The CDR3 bases are TGTGCCATCAGTGAGCGAGGGGAGACCCAGTACTTC. Its protein is CAISERGETQYF.

The V and J genes are TRBV7-9 and TRBJ1-3; D gene uncertain. V lost 4 bases, J lost 7 bases, and 23 bases lay in between. This CDR3 contains 17 residues. Germline V lookup: CDR1 SEHNR, CDR2 FQNEAQ (reference sequence). CDR3 sequence (DNA): TGTGCCAGCAGCTCCTCCCCTTTGGTGGGAGTTGGGAACACCATATATTTT. Translating gives CASSSSPLVGVGNTIYF.

The chain has TRBV19 and TRBJ2-1; 8 bases line up with TRBD2. CDR3 length: 15 amino acids. In germline, CDR1 is LNHDA, CDR2 SQIVND (reference sequence). V trimming: 5 bases; J trimming: 2 bases; junction bases outside the gene matches: 5. The CDR3 sequence is CASSFSGTAYNEQFF. CDR3 sequence (DNA): TGTGCCAGTAGTTTTAGCGGGACCGCCTACAATGAGCAGTTCTTC.

In nucleotides, the CDR3 is TGTGCCAGCAGTGACGGAGCAGGGCATGGTGAAAAACTGTTTTTT. Translating gives CASSDGAGHGEKLFF. V gene TRBV6-1 combines with J gene TRBJ1-4, with TRBD1 as a possible D gene (5 bases). Germline V gene data show CDR1 as MNHNS and CDR2 as SASEGT. The V and J ends lost 3 bases and 7 bases respectively, with 15 bases between them. There are 15 residues in the CDR3.

This clone came up once. The chain uses TRBV5-4 and TRBJ2-6; possibly TRBD1 for D (6 bases). The V and J ends lost 4 bases and 1 base respectively, with 18 bases between them. This CDR3 comprises 18 residues. CDR1 and CDR2 from the germline V gene are SGHNT and YYREEE (reference sequence). The CDR3 loop reads CASSAAGQSFSGANVLTF. CDR3 nucleotide sequence: TGTGCCAGCAGCGCCGCCGGACAGTCATTTTCTGGGGCCAACGTCCTGACTTTC.

The V gene is TRBV19, the J gene TRBJ2-1; TRBD2 is a possible D gene (5 bases). Germline CDR1 is LNHDA and CDR2 is SQIVND (reference sequence). CDR3 length equals 12 residues. The V gene lost 5 bases and the J gene lost 8 bases, with 10 bases spanning the gap. DNA for the CDR3: TGTGCCAGTAGTCGAGGGAATCATGAGCAGTTCTTC. It encodes CASSRGNHEQFF.

The V and J genes are TRBV15 and TRBJ2-1; the D gene is possibly TRBD1 (6 bases). Trimming left V 4 bases short and J 6 bases short, with 13 bases between. The CDR3 loop spans 14 amino acids. Looked up from germline, CDR1 is LNHNV and CDR2 is YYDKDF (reference sequence). The CDR3 DNA reads TGTGCCACCAGCAACCCGGGCAGGGGCAATGAGCAGTTCTTC. Protein sequence: CATSNPGRGNEQFF.

The rearrangement links TRBV18 to TRBJ1-2; perhaps TRBD1 as D (6 bases). The V gene lost 2 bases and the J gene lost 7 bases, with 20 bases spanning the gap. The CDR3 has 16 amino acids. CDR1 is KGHSH and CDR2 is LQKENI in the germline V gene. The CDR3: CASSPEPGARGGGYTF. CDR3 nucleotide sequence: TGTGCCAGCTCACCAGAACCAGGGGCCCGCGGTGGTGGCTACACCTTC.

The rearrangement uses TRBV3-1 (or the pseudogene TRBV3-2) and TRBJ1-4; D remains unclear. Looked up from germline, CDR1 is LGHDT and CDR2 is YNNKEL (reference sequence). This CDR3 is built from 11 residues. V lost 1 base and J 8 bases, leaving 2 bases between the germline ends. The CDR3 loop is CASSQAEKLFF. In nucleotides, the CDR3 is TGTGCCAGCAGCCAAGCGGAAAAACTGTTTTTT.

Worth noting for this clone: This sample also contains other DNA sequences that code for the same CDR3. The rearrangement joins TRBV5-1 to TRBJ2-3; possible D gene TRBD1, 5 bases. Trimming cost V 4 bases and J 1 base, with 10 bases left between them. CDR3 length equals 14 residues. Per the germline V gene, CDR1 is SGHRS and CDR2 is YFSETQ. Written as DNA, the CDR3 is TGCGCCAGCAGCCTGCAGGGTGGCACAGATACGCAGTATTTT. Translated, it gives CASSLQGGTDTQYF.

J is TRBJ1-4 and V is TRBV5-1; D is uncertain. The CDR3 covers 14 residues. CDR1 and CDR2 (germline): SGHRS, YFSETQ. Trimming took off 2 bases at V and 4 bases at J, with 9 bases between the two ends. The CDR3 nucleotides are TGCGCCAGCAGCTTTTACGGGGTTAATGAAAAACTGTTTTTT. It translates to CASSFYGVNEKLFF. Full variable domain (rest looked up from reference TRBV5-1 and TRBJ1-4): KAGVTQTPRYLIKTRGQQVTLSCSPISGHRSVSWYQQTPGQGLQFLFEYFSETQRNKGNFPGRFSGRQFSNSRSEMNVSTLELGDSALYLCASSFYGVNEKLFFGSGTQLSVL.

This chain uses TRBV7-3 with TRBJ2-1; D is possibly TRBD2 (6 bases). Germline V gene lookup returns CDR1 SGHTA and CDR2 FQGTGA. Between the trimmed V and J ends, which lost 1 base and 9 bases, there was a span of 10 bases. This CDR3 has 13 residues. Here the CDR3 reads CASSLRRGGEQFF. As DNA, the CDR3 is TGTGCCAGCAGCTTAAGGCGGGGCGGTGAGCAGTTCTTC. Combining the CDR3 with reference TRBV7-3 and TRBJ2-1 gives the whole variable domain GAGVSQTPSNKVTEKGKYVELRCDPISGHTALYWYRQSLGQGPEFLIYFQGTGAADDSGLPNDRFFAVRPEGSVSTLKIQRTERGDSAVYLCASSLRRGGEQFFGPGTRLTVL.

The chain couples TRBV15 to TRBJ1-5; D is uncertain. V was trimmed by 1 base and J by 7 bases, leaving 11 bases between them. CDR1 is LNHNV, CDR2 YYDKDF, per germline (reference sequence). This CDR3 region has 14 residues. CDR3 sequence: CATSRAGREQPQHF. The CDR3 DNA reads TGTGCCACCAGCAGAGCGGGGAGGGAGCAGCCCCAGCATTTT.

This rearrangement joins TRBV9 to TRBJ1-2, with 10 bases matching TRBD1. There are 19 residues in the CDR3. Germline CDR1 SGDLS, CDR2 YYNGEE. Losses at the gene ends were 3 bases for V and 3 bases for J; bases not matched to a gene: 17. CDR3 DNA sequence: TGTGCCAGCAGCGGAGTTTTCCGGGACAGGGGAGATTCGGACTATGGCTACACCTTC. It translates to CASSGVFRDRGDSDYGYTF.

The rearrangement uses TRBV5-4 and TRBJ1-1, with D tentatively TRBD1 (6 bases). The ends were cut back, 4 bases at V and 4 bases at J, with 14 bases in the middle. This CDR3 region has 14 residues. In germline, CDR1 is SGHNT, CDR2 YYREEE (reference sequence). CDR3 amino acids: CASSGYRVGTEAFF. The CDR3 DNA is TGTGCCAGCAGCGGATACAGGGTGGGCACTGAAGCTTTCTTT.

V usage is TRBV30 and J usage is TRBJ1-1, with 7 bases matching TRBD1. After removal of 4 bases from V and 5 bases from J, the junction contained 4 bases not matched to a gene. Germline V CDR1 and CDR2: GTSNPN, SVGIG (reference sequence). The CDR3 is 12 residues long. The CDR3 spells CAWTPGGTEAFF. For the CDR3, the DNA is TGTGCCTGGACTCCAGGGGGGACTGAAGCTTTCTTT.

This clone showed up just once. The rearrangement links TRBV2 to TRBJ1-5; 9 bases map to TRBD1. This CDR3 has 15 residues. Germline values: CDR1 SNHLY, CDR2 FYNNEI. V was clipped by 7 bases and J by 2 bases; unmatched bases: 6. This chain's CDR3 is CASTTGQGGNQPQHF. The CDR3 DNA follows: TGTGCCAGCACTACGGGACAGGGAGGCAATCAGCCCCAGCATTTT.